What follows are 5 T cell receptor beta chains derived from one specimen sequenced in a study of T cell responses to AZD1222 COVID-19 vaccine. Data came from immunoSEQ multiplex PCR; TCRdb stores just in-frame clones and leaves some out. This sample has over 100,000 clones, with over 75% found just once. The sequenced sample was peripheral blood, obtained on day 0 of AZD1222 vaccination. All receptors derive from an adult in good health.

This clone was counted once. V is TRBV3-1 (or the pseudogene TRBV3-2) and J is TRBJ1-2, with TRBD1 matching 10 bases. The ends lost 1 base at V and 7 bases at J; junction bases unmatched: 9. Germline CDR1 is LGHDT and CDR2 is YNNKEL (reference sequence). The CDR3 loop spans 16 amino acids. This CDR3 reads CASSQAIPGTGVGYTF. CDR3 nucleotide sequence: TGTGCCAGCAGCCAAGCTATCCCCGGGACAGGGGTTGGCTACACCTTC.

The genes are TRBV19 and TRBJ1-1; tentatively, D is TRBD1 (5 bases). V gave up 4 bases and J gave up 4 bases, with 13 bases separating them. Germline V lookup: CDR1 LNHDA, CDR2 SQIVND (reference sequence). The CDR3 covers 14 residues. CDR3 sequence reads: CASSNQGFSTEAFF. Here the CDR3 DNA reads TGTGCCAGTAGTAATCAGGGTTTTAGCACTGAAGCTTTCTTT.

The chain couples TRBV6-5 to TRBJ1-1; perhaps TRBD1 as D (5 bases). The germline V and J ends were trimmed by 5 bases and 3 bases, with 16 bases remaining between them. The length of the CDR3 is 15 residues. Germline loops: CDR1 MNHEY, CDR2 SVGAGI. CDR3 nucleotides: TGTGCCAGCAGTCCACGGCCGGGGGTTGACACTGAAGCTTTCTTT. Translation: CASSPRPGVDTEAFF.

The CDR3 bases are TGTGCCAGCACTAAGCGGGGGGGTCTTGATGAGCAGTTCTTC. Its protein is CASTKRGGLDEQFF. The rearrangement links TRBV5-6 to TRBJ2-1, with 10 bases matching TRBD2. The CDR3 extends over 14 amino acids. The V gene end was trimmed by 6 bases and the J gene end by 8 bases; junction bases not matched to a gene: 8. CDR1 and CDR2 from the germline V gene are SGHDT and YYEEEE.

This chain's CDR3 is CASDRGGSGYTF. The CDR3 bases are TGTGCTAGTGATCGGGGAGGGAGCGGCTACACCTTC. The J gene is TRBJ1-2, the V gene TRBV12-5; D remains unclear. Trimming took off 7 bases at V and 8 bases at J, with 14 bases between the two ends. The length of the CDR3 is 12 residues. Germline CDR1 reads LGHNT; CDR2 reads FRNRAP.